The 14 T cell receptor beta chains below were found in one sample sequenced in a study of tumor-infiltrating lymphocytes in primary liver carcinoma. Researchers drew blood RNA from unsorted whole blood and extracted germline DNA as well. Starting from 500 ng of total RNA, TCR beta cDNA was produced with a primer in the constant region. For TCR beta, libraries were produced by three nested multiplex PCR rounds using slightly modified ARM-PCR. A C-beta reverse primer and TRBV1-TRBV30 forward primers served in each of the first two PCR rounds, at 9 to 11 cycles apiece. TCRdb independently ran MiXCR on the multiplex PCR reads; one entry per CDR3 protein. The sample holds about 210,000 distinct CDR3 sequences; around three fifths are singletons and the top ten take 7% to 8.5%. The sample was peripheral blood. These receptors came from a woman aged 55-70 years with primary liver carcinoma and hepatitis B virus infection.

This chain uses TRBV4-3 with TRBJ2-5; perhaps TRBD2 as D (6 bases). CDR3 length equals 16 residues. V lost 0 bases and J 2 bases, leaving 13 bases between the germline ends. Looked up from germline, CDR1 is LGHNA and CDR2 is YSLEER. DNA for the CDR3: TGCGCCAGCAGCCAAGAATGGCTAGCGAGACAAGAGACCCAGTACTTC. Translation gives CASSQEWLARQETQYF.

Many counts were recorded for this clonotype. The chain combines TRBV6-1 with TRBJ1-2; D ambiguous. Deletions cut 0 bases from V and 3 bases from J, with 11 bases between. This CDR3 has 15 residues. Germline CDR1 reads MNHNS; CDR2 reads SASEGT. The CDR3 reads CASSEAYIAHYGYTF. The CDR3 nucleotides are TGTGCCAGCAGTGAAGCTTACATCGCTCACTATGGCTACACCTTC.

This clonotype has at least ten counts. The chain combines TRBV11-1 with TRBJ2-3; D unresolved. CDR1 and CDR2 (germline): SGHAT, FQDESV (reference sequence). The V gene lost 3 bases and the J gene lost 5 bases, with 3 bases spanning the gap. The CDR3 totals 11 residues. The CDR3 here is CASSFEDTQYF. In nucleotides, the CDR3 is TGTGCCAGCAGCTTCGAAGATACGCAGTATTTT.

This clonotype was counted a few times. Since the CDR3 does not end with the conserved phenylalanine or tryptophan, this likely comes from a read error. V usage is TRBV11-2 and J usage is TRBJ1-4; tentatively, D is TRBD1 (6 bases). Germline V CDR1 and CDR2: SGHAT, FQNNGV. This CDR3 is built from 15 residues. Between the trimmed V and J ends, which lost 6 bases and 6 bases, there was a span of 17 bases. CDR3 in amino acids: CASRKLRGRDEKLFY. The CDR3 DNA reads as TGTGCCAGCAGAAAACTCAGGGGAAGAGATGAAAAACTGTTTTAT.

J is TRBJ2-7 and V is TRBV12-3 or TRBV12-4, with no clear D. The CDR3 runs 14 residues. V gave up 6 bases and J gave up 13 bases, with 25 bases separating them. This CDR3 is CASRSRLDSYEHYF. For the CDR3, the DNA is TGTGCCAGCAGGTCCAGACTGGATTCCTACGAACACTACTTC.

To note about this clonotype: Being one base from a much bigger clone, this may be a read error. V gene TRBV4-1 combines with J gene TRBJ2-7, with a possible D match to TRBD2 (5 bases). The CDR3 loop spans 15 amino acids. Germline V lookup: CDR1 MGHRA, CDR2 YSYEKL. V was shortened by 1 base and J by 6 bases, with 16 bases between the two germline ends. The CDR3 DNA sequence: TGCGCCAGCAGCCAAGGGTTGGACTCCCCCTGCGAGCAGTACTTC. This codes for CASSQGLDSPCEQYF.

Points on this clonotype: At one boundary the junction diverges from the germline segment, which might be a read error. The chain couples TRBV11-3 to TRBJ1-4; D remains ambiguous. The V gene's germline CDR1 is SGHNT and CDR2 YENEEA. This CDR3 is 14 amino acids long. The CDR3 bases are TGTGTCAGCAGCGTCAGGAGGGCTAATGAAAAACTGTTTTTT. Residues: CVSSVRRANEKLFF.

This clonotype was detected only once. This rearrangement joins TRBV9 to TRBJ1-1; possibly TRBD1 for D (5 bases). Between the trimmed V and J ends, which lost 3 bases and 4 bases, there was a span of 13 bases. Germline CDR1 SGDLS, CDR2 YYNGEE. The CDR3 loop spans 14 amino acids. CDR3 protein: CASSAAGIGTEAFF. For the CDR3, the DNA is TGTGCCAGCAGCGCAGCAGGGATAGGCACTGAAGCTTTCTTT.

As for this clonotype: Sequence at one end of the junction differs from germline and may be a read error. The chain employs TRBV28 and TRBJ2-7, with 10 positions matching TRBD2. Germline-derived CDR1 and CDR2 are MDHEN and SYDVKM. The CDR3 sequence is 15 residues long. CDR3 DNA sequence: TGTGCCAGCAGTACAAGACTAGCGGGTAACTACGGGCAGTACTTC. Translation: CASSTRLAGNYGQYF.

There are a few counts of this clonotype. One end of the junction varies from germline; a read error may be responsible. CDR3 residues: CVSSYSKLAASSYEQYF. The CDR3 bases are TGTGTCAGCAGTTACTCGAAATTGGCGGCGAGCTCCTACGAGCAGTACTTC. V and J are TRBV6-5 and TRBJ2-7; no clear D gene. Germline lookup yields CDR1 MNHEY and CDR2 SVGAGI. The CDR3 runs 17 residues.

About this clonotype itself: The CDR3 does not end in the conserved phenylalanine or tryptophan, so this is likely a read error. The chain couples TRBV5-1 to TRBJ2-3; 7 bases fit TRBD2. Looked up from germline, CDR1 is SGHRS and CDR2 is YFSETQ. The CDR3 runs to 14 residues. V lost 5 bases and J lost 4; bases outside the gene matches: 7. The chain's CDR3 is CASRGITSADTQYY. The CDR3 region has the DNA TGCGCCAGCAGGGGGATAACTAGCGCAGATACGCAGTATTAT.

Comments on this clonotype: The missing conserved phenylalanine or tryptophan at the end of this CDR3 makes a read error likely. The rearrangement links TRBV11-2 to TRBJ1-5; maybe TRBD1 (6 bases). Germline CDR1 and CDR2: SGHAT and FQNNGV. CDR3 length: 14 amino acids. The CDR3 protein is CASSTSRGNQPQHL. In nucleotides, the CDR3 is TGTGCCAGCAGCACCTCCAGGGGAAATCAACCCCAGCATCTT.

This clonotype was observed many times. The chain has TRBV10-1 and TRBJ2-3; perhaps TRBD2 as D (5 bases). This CDR3 comprises 14 residues. Germline loops: CDR1 WNHNN, CDR2 SYGVQD (reference sequence). V lost 0 bases, J lost 6 bases, and 10 bases lay in between. In DNA, the CDR3 is TGCGCCAGCAGTGAGTCACTAGATACCGATACGCAGTATTTT. This sequence encodes CASSESLDTDTQYF.

Concerning this clonotype itself: One junction end does not reproduce the germline sequence, and a read error may be involved. V is TRBV30 and J is TRBJ1-5; D might be TRBD1 (6 bases). The CDR3 is 12 amino acids. Germline V gives CDR1 GTSNPN, CDR2 SVGIG (reference sequence). The CDR3, as DNA: TGTGCCTGGAGACAGGGCAACCAGCCCCAGCAATTT. As protein: CAWRQGNQPQQF.